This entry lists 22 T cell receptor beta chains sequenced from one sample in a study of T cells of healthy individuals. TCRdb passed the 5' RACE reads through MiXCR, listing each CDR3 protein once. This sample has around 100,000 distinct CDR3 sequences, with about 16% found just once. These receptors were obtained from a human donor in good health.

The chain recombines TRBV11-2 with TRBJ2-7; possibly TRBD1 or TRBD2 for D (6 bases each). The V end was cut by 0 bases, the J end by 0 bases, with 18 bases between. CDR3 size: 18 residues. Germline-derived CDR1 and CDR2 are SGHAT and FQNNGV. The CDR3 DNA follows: TGTGCCAGCAGCTTAGACCCCCCGGGGGCGGAAAGCTCCTACGAGCAGTACTTC. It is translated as CASSLDPPGAESSYEQYF. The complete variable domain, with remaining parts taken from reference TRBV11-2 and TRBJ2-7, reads EAGVAQSPRYKIIEKRQSVAFWCNPISGHATLYWYQQILGQGPKLLIQFQNNGVVDDSQLPKDRFSAERLKGVDSTLKIQPAKLEDSAVYLCASSLDPPGAESSYEQYFGPGTRLTVT.

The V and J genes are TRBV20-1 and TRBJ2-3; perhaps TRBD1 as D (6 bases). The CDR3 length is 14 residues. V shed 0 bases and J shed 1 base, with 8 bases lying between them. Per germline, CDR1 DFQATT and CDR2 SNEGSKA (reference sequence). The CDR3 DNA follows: TGCAGTGCTAGAGATCCAGGGGGCACAGATACGCAGTATTTT. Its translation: CSARDPGGTDTQYF.

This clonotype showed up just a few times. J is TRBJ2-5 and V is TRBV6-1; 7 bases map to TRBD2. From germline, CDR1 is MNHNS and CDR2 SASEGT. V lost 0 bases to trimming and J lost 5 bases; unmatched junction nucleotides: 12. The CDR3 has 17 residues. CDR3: CASSEAGEGLGRETQYF. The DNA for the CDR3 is TGTGCCAGCAGTGAAGCGGGGGAGGGGTTGGGAAGGGAGACCCAGTACTTC.

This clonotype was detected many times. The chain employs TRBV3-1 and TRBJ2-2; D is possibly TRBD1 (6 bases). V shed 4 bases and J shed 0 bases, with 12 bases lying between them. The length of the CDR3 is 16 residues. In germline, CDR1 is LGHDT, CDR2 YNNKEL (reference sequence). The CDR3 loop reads CASSRRTDSNTGELFF. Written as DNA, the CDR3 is TGTGCCAGCAGCCGGAGGACAGATTCGAACACCGGGGAGCTGTTTTTT.

CDR3 sequence reads: CASSQSYLATQFF. The DNA of the CDR3 is TGCGCCAGCAGCCAATCCTACCTAGCGACCCAGTTCTTC. V is TRBV4-3 and J is TRBJ2-1, with D tentatively TRBD2 (6 bases). Trimming pared 2 bases from V and 13 bases from J, leaving 15 bases between. This CDR3 is built from 13 residues. The germline gives CDR1 LGHNA, CDR2 YSLEER.

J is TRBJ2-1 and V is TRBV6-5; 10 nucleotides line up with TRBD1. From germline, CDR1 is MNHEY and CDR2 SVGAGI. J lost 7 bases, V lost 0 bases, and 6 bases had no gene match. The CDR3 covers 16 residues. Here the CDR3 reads CASSYSSGTGDNEQFF. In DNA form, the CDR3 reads TGTGCCAGCAGTTACTCGAGCGGGACAGGGGATAATGAGCAGTTCTTC.

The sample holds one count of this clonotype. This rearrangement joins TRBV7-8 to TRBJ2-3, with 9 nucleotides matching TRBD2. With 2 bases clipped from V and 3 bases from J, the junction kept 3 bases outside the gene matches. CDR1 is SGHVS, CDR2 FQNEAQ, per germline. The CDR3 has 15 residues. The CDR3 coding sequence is TGTGCCAGCAGCTTAAGGACTAGCGTAACAGATACGCAGTATTTT. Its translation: CASSLRTSVTDTQYF.

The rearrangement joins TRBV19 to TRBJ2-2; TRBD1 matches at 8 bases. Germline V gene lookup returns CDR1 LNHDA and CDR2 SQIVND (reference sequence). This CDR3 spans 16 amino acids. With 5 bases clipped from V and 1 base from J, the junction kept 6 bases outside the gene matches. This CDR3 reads CASSLTGAVNTGELFF. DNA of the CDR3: TGTGCCAGTAGTTTGACAGGGGCGGTGAACACCGGGGAGCTGTTTTTT.

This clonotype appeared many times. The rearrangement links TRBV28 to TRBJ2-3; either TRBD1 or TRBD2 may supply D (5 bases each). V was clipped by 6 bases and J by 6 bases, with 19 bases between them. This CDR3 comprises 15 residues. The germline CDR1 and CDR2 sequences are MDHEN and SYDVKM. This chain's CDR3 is CASSGPGPPRDTQYF. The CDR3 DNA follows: TGTGCCAGCAGCGGACCGGGACCGCCCAGGGATACGCAGTATTTT.

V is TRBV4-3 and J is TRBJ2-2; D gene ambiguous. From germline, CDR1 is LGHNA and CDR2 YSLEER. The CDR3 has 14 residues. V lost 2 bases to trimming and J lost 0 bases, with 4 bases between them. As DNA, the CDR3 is TGCGCCAGCAGCCAACAGACGAACACCGGGGAGCTGTTTTTT. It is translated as CASSQQTNTGELFF.

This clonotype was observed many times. In DNA form, the CDR3 reads TGTGCCATCAGCCCCCGAAAGGATGAGCAGTTCTTC. Encoded protein: CAISPRKDEQFF. The chain couples TRBV10-3 to TRBJ2-1; D not certain. Germline V gene sequence: CDR1 ENHRY, CDR2 SYGVKD. V was shortened by 6 bases and J by 8 bases, with 11 bases between the two germline ends. The CDR3 spans 12 residues.

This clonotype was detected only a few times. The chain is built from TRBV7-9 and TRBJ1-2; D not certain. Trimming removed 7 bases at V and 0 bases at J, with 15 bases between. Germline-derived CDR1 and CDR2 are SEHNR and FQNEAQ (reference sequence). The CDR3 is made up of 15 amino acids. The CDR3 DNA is TGTGCCAGCATTAGGAATACAGACGCTAACTATGGCTACACCTTC. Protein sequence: CASIRNTDANYGYTF.

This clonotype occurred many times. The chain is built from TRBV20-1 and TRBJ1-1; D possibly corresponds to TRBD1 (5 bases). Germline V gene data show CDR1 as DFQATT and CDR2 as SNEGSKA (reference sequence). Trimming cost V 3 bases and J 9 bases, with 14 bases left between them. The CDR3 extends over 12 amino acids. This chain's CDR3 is CSASATGFQAFF. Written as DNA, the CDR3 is TGCAGTGCTAGCGCCACAGGTTTTCAAGCTTTCTTT.

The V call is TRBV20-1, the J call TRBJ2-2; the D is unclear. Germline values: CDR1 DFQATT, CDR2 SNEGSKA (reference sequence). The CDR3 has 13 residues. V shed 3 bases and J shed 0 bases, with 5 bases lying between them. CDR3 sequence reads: CSASRANTGELFF. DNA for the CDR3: TGCAGTGCTAGCCGAGCGAACACCGGGGAGCTGTTTTTT.

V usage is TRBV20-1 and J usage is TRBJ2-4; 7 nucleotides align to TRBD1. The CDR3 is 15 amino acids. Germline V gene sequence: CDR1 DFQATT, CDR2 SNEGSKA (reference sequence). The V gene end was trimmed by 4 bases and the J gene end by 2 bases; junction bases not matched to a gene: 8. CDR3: CSATDPGGTKNIQYF. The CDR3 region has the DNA TGCAGTGCTACGGACCCAGGGGGTACCAAAAACATTCAGTACTTC.

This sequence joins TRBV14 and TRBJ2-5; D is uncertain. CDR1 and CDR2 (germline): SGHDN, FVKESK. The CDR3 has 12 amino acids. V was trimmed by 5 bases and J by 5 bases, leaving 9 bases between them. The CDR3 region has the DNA TGTGCCAGCAGCTCCCCCGGGGAGACCCAGTACTTC. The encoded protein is CASSSPGETQYF.

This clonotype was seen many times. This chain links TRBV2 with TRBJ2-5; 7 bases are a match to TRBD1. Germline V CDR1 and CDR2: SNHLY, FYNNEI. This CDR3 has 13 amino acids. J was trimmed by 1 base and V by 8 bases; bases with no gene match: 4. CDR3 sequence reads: CASGRDSQETQYF. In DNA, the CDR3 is TGTGCCAGCGGACGGGACAGCCAAGAGACCCAGTACTTC.

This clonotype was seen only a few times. CDR3 in DNA: TGTGCCAGCAGCTTGGACGGGACAGCTACAGATACGCAGTATTTT. It codes for CASSLDGTATDTQYF. This chain links TRBV7-9 with TRBJ2-3; 7 nucleotides line up with TRBD1. Germline CDR1 SEHNR, CDR2 FQNEAQ (reference sequence). The CDR3 is made up of 15 amino acids. V trimming: 3 bases; J trimming: 3 bases; junction bases outside the gene matches: 6.

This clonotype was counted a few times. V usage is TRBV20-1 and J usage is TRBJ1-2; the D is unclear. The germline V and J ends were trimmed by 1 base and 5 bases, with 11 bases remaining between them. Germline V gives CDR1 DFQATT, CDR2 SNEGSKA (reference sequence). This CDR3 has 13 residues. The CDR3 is CSARVGGSYGYTF. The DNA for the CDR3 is TGCAGTGCTAGAGTAGGAGGTAGTTATGGCTACACCTTC.

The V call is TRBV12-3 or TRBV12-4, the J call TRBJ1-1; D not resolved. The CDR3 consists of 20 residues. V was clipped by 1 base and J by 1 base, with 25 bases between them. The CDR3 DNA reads TGTGCCAGCAGTTTAGTGAGAGGTTCACTTTTCAGAAAAGGGAACACTGAAGCTTTCTTT. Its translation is CASSLVRGSLFRKGNTEAFF.

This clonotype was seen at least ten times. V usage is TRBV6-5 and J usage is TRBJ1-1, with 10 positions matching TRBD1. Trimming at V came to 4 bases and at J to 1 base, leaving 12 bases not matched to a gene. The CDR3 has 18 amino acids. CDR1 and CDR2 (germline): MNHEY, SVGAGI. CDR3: CASSLGPGQGGRNTEAFF. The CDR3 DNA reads TGTGCCAGCAGTTTAGGACCCGGACAGGGGGGCCGGAACACTGAAGCTTTCTTT.

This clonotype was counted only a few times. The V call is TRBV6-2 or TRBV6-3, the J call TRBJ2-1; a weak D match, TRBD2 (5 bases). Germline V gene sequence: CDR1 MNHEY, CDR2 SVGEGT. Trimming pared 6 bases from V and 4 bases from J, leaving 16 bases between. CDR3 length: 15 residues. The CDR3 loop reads CASSRAASSYNEQFF. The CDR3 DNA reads TGTGCCAGCAGCCGCGCCGCTAGCTCTTACAATGAGCAGTTCTTC.